This is a list of T cell receptor beta chains from one sample in a study of cytotoxic CD8 clonotypes in ibrutinib-treated CLL. Data came from immunoSEQ multiplex PCR; TCRdb stores just in-frame clones and leaves some out. The sample lists about 130,000 clones, around four fifths occurring once. The specimen comprised PBMCs, sampled after 24 months of ibrutinib treatment. All receptors derive from a human donor with chronic lymphocytic leukemia. The CDR3 runs from the conserved cysteine through the conserved F or W. The order of the fields is J gene, clone size, V gene, D gene, CDR3 protein, CDR3 DNA. A D gene is named only where the DNA matches it firmly. A row's size may be missing; if present it is once, few, many or a size class.

TRBJ2-7 | - | TRBV7-9 | - | CASSLSGYEQYF | TGTGCCAGCAGCTTATCAGGATACGAGCAGTACTTC
TRBJ1-1 | once | TRBV19 | - | CASSRENTEAFF | TGTGCCAGTAGTCGGGAGAACACTGAAGCTTTCTTT
TRBJ1-1 | - | TRBV19 | - | CASSPQGDTEAFF | TGTGCCAGTAGCCCGCAAGGGGACACTGAAGCTTTCTTT
TRBJ2-7 | - | TRBV10-3 | TRBD1 | CATLRGQGTYEQYF | TGTGCCACCCTAAGGGGACAGGGAACCTACGAGCAGTACTTC
TRBJ1-2 | - | TRBV7-2 | TRBD1 | CASSLAGQELLF | TGTGCCAGCAGCTTAGCGGGACAGGAGTTACTCTTC
TRBJ1-2 | - | TRBV11-2 | TRBD1 | CASSAMGGTVRTYGYTF | TGTGCCAGCAGCGCAATGGGGGGGACAGTCCGTACCTATGGCTACACCTTC
TRBJ1-2 | - | TRBV27 | TRBD1 | CASSYTGGYGYTF | TGTGCCAGCAGTTATACAGGGGGCTATGGCTACACCTTC
TRBJ1-1 | - | TRBV6-6 | TRBD1 | CASSYGGGTGSEAFF | TGTGCCAGCAGTTATGGGGGGGGGACAGGGTCTGAAGCTTTCTTT
TRBJ2-7 | - | TRBV5-6 | - | CASSYGPGEQYF | TGTGCCAGCAGCTACGGACCGGGCGAGCAGTACTTC
TRBJ2-5 | - | TRBV29-1 | TRBD1 | CSVSGTGKGETQYF | TGCAGCGTATCCGGGACAGGGAAGGGGGAGACCCAGTACTTC
TRBJ1-1 | - | TRBV29-1 | - | CSQIPAGLTEAFF | TGCAGCCAGATCCCGGCAGGGCTCACTGAAGCTTTCTTT
TRBJ2-5 | - | TRBV6-1 | - | CASSYRETQYF | TGTGCCAGCAGTTACAGAGAGACCCAGTACTTC
TRBJ2-3 | - | TRBV27 | - | CATKGRGRTDTQYF | TGTGCCACCAAGGGACGGGGCCGCACAGATACGCAGTATTTT
TRBJ1-3 | few | TRBV10-3 | - | CAISDSSGNTIYF | TGTGCCATCAGTGACAGCTCTGGAAACACCATATATTTT
TRBJ2-7 | - | TRBV7-8 | - | CASSPYLQAYEQYF | TGTGCCAGCAGCCCGTACCTCCAGGCCTACGAGCAGTACTTC
TRBJ2-7 | - | TRBV18 | - | CASSPSVEEKDEQYF | TGTGCCAGCTCACCGTCTGTGGAGGAAAAGGACGAGCAGTACTTC
TRBJ1-2 | - | TRBV10-3 | TRBD1 | CAISSPGTGAYNGYTF | TGTGCCATCAGCAGCCCTGGGACAGGGGCCTATAATGGCTACACCTTC
TRBJ1-2 | - | TRBV6-1 | - | CASTEGKSRGYTF | TGTGCCAGCACCGAAGGGAAATCGCGCGGCTACACCTTC
TRBJ1-5 | - | TRBV18 | TRBD1 | CASSRGQGGQPQHF | TGTGCCAGCTCTCGCGGACAGGGTGGTCAGCCCCAGCATTTT
TRBJ1-3 | - | TRBV15 | - | CATSEGFSGNTIYF | TGTGCCACCAGCGAGGGGTTCTCGGGAAACACCATATATTTT
TRBJ1-4 | - | TRBV18 | TRBD1 | CASSPGRTTGTGTEKLFF | TGTGCCAGCTCACCAGGCCGGACAACCGGGACAGGGACTGAAAAACTGTTTTTT
TRBJ2-2 | - | TRBV19 | TRBD2 | CASSSQQRGRTGELFF | TGTGCCAGTAGTAGCCAGCAGCGGGGGCGGACCGGGGAGCTGTTTTTT
TRBJ1-2 | - | TRBV4-3 | - | CASSQEEGFDYGYTF | TGCGCCAGCAGCCAAGAAGAGGGATTCGACTATGGCTACACCTTC
TRBJ1-5 | - | TRBV5-6 | - | CASSRHRAPRDQPQHF | TGTGCCAGCAGCCGACACAGGGCCCCACGGGATCAGCCCCAGCATTTT
TRBJ2-5 | - | TRBV5-4 | - | CASSLAGGRLQETQYF | TGTGCCAGCAGCTTGGCTGGGGGGCGCCTCCAAGAGACCCAGTACTTC
TRBJ1-6 | - | TRBV30 | - | CAWSPGNSPLHF | TGTGCCTGGAGCCCGGGTAATTCACCCCTCCACTTT
TRBJ1-1 | few | TRBV5-4 | - | CASSSTGNTEAFF | TGTGCCAGCAGCTCGACAGGGAACACTGAAGCTTTCTTT
TRBJ2-6 | - | TRBV30 | - | CASIGGISSGANVLTF | TGTGCCTCCATAGGGGGTATAAGCTCTGGGGCCAACGTCCTGACTTTC
TRBJ2-5 | - | TRBV7-8 | - | CASSLKETQYF | TGTGCCAGCAGCTTAAAAGAGACCCAGTACTTC
TRBJ1-4 | - | TRBV7-9 | TRBD1 | CASSLGSGTGSEKLFF | TGTGCCAGCAGCTTAGGATCCGGGACAGGGAGTGAAAAACTGTTTTTT
TRBJ1-4 | - | TRBV7-2 | - | CASSFDSATNEKLFF | TGTGCCAGCAGCTTTGACAGCGCAACTAATGAAAAACTGTTTTTT
TRBJ2-2 | - | TRBV30 | - | CAWSVGRTGELFF | TGTGCCTGGAGTGTGGGGCGGACCGGGGAGCTGTTTTTT
TRBJ1-1 | - | TRBV10-2 | - | CASAPIGGPEAFF | TGCGCCAGCGCCCCGATAGGAGGGCCTGAAGCTTTCTTT
TRBJ1-2 | - | TRBV7-8 | - | CASSLMRGRNYGYTF | TGTGCCAGCAGCTTAATGCGGGGCCGCAACTATGGCTACACCTTC
TRBJ1-3 | - | TRBV16 | - | CARGGLGGNTIYF | TGTGCCCGGGGAGGGCTAGGGGGAAACACCATATATTTT
TRBJ2-1 | once | TRBV4-1 | TRBD2 | CASSQEGQGTSGGYNEQFF | TGCGCCAGCAGCCAAGAGGGACAGGGGACTAGCGGGGGGTACAATGAGCAGTTCTTC
TRBJ2-3 | - | TRBV7-2 | TRBD2 | CASSPGTSGGAFADTQYF | TGTGCCAGCAGTCCCGGGACTAGCGGGGGGGCCTTCGCAGATACGCAGTATTTT
TRBJ1-2 | - | TRBV4-3 | TRBD1 | CASSQVGTGDYGYTF | TGCGCCAGCAGCCAAGTAGGGACAGGGGACTATGGCTACACCTTC
TRBJ2-3 | - | TRBV7-2 | TRBD2 | CASSLGLAGGYWVTQYF | TGTGCCAGCAGCTTGGGACTAGCGGGGGGGTACTGGGTTACGCAGTATTTT
TRBJ2-7 | - | TRBV19 | - | CASSMGGVSSYEQYF | TGTGCCAGTAGTATGGGCGGGGTGAGCTCCTACGAGCAGTACTTC
TRBJ2-1 | - | TRBV2 | - | CASSGSPSSYNEQFF | TGTGCCAGCAGTGGCAGCCCGAGCTCCTACAATGAGCAGTTCTTC
TRBJ1-1 | - | TRBV9 | TRBD1 | CASSRTGENTEAFF | TGTGCCAGCAGCCGGACAGGGGAGAACACTGAAGCTTTCTTT
TRBJ2-2 | - | TRBV19 | - | CASTADTARGRELFF | TGTGCCAGTACCGCCGACACCGCGAGGGGCCGGGAGCTGTTTTTT
TRBJ2-1 | - | TRBV11-3 | TRBD2 | CASSPAGGTYNEQFF | TGTGCCAGCAGCCCAGCGGGGGGGACCTACAATGAGCAGTTCTTC
TRBJ1-2 | - | TRBV30 | TRBD1 | CAWSWTGMLGYTF | TGTGCCTGGAGTTGGACAGGGATGCTTGGCTACACCTTC
TRBJ2-7 | - | TRBV10-2 | - | CASSQQGRSYEQYF | TGCGCCAGCAGTCAGCAGGGAAGGTCGTACGAGCAGTACTTC
TRBJ1-2 | once | TRBV7-9 | - | CASSLNSAGDYGYTF | TGTGCCAGCAGCTTAAATTCGGCAGGGGACTATGGCTACACCTTC
TRBJ1-1 | - | TRBV4-2 | - | CASSPYRVVTEAFF | TGTGCCAGCAGTCCTTACAGGGTTGTCACTGAAGCTTTCTTT
TRBJ1-1 | - | TRBV5-4 | TRBD1 | CASSRTGSEAFF | TGTGCCAGCAGCAGGACAGGGTCTGAAGCTTTCTTT
TRBJ1-4 | - | TRBV18 | TRBD1 | CASSPDRGPREKLFF | TGTGCCAGCTCACCAGACAGGGGGCCTCGGGAAAAACTGTTTTTT
TRBJ1-2 | - | TRBV7-9 | TRBD1 | CASSLGTGQAAGYTF | TGTGCCAGCAGCTTAGGGACTGGACAGGCGGCTGGCTACACCTTC
TRBJ2-7 | - | TRBV5-1 | - | CASSLVDSYEQYF | TGTGCCAGCAGCTTGGTCGACAGCTACGAGCAGTACTTC
TRBJ1-1 | - | TRBV11-2 | TRBD1 | CASSLQGGLNTEAFF | TGTGCCAGCAGCTTACAGGGGGGCTTGAACACTGAAGCTTTCTTT